Listed below are T cell receptor beta chains from one sample, sequenced in a study of early T cells in non-severe SARS-CoV-2 infection. TCRdb re-analysed the 5' RACE reads in MiXCR, keeping a single row per CDR3 protein. The table shows some 70,000 distinct CDR3 sequences, with about 10% occurring only once. Sequencing input: whole blood. Receptors originate from an adult who was a healthcare worker with PCR-confirmed SARS-CoV-2 infection or an uninfected control (not recorded which). Each CDR3 is given with its conserved first and last residue. A D gene is named only where the DNA matches it firmly.

V gene,D gene,J gene,CDR3 protein
TRBV12-3/TRBV12-4,.,TRBJ1-1,CASRPRVNPTEAFF
TRBV20-1,TRBD2,TRBJ2-7,CSAPGLAGWEQYF
TRBV7-9,TRBD2,TRBJ2-5,CASSPSGSGETQYF
TRBV7-2,TRBD2,TRBJ2-7,CASSFAGTSGGGREQYF
TRBV29-1,.,TRBJ2-7,CSVDQRQVDHEQYF
TRBV29-1,.,TRBJ2-5,CSVEDPKGRQETQYF
TRBV29-1,TRBD1,TRBJ2-2,CSALRRQGYTGELFF
TRBV11-2,.,TRBJ2-2,CASSNLRLNTGELFF
TRBV29-1,.,TRBJ2-4,CSALGRRDIQYF
TRBV27,TRBD1,TRBJ1-2,CASREDRDYGYTF
TRBV7-2,.,TRBJ1-4,CASRQGPDRGKLFF
TRBV5-8,.,TRBJ2-7,CASSLDRAGEQYF
TRBV12-3/TRBV12-4,.,TRBJ1-1,CASSTAVTTEAFF
TRBV18,TRBD1,TRBJ1-1,CASSPGQGAEAFF
TRBV20-1,.,TRBJ2-1,CSARATMGEQFF